These T cell receptor beta chains were read from a single sample in a study of Ad26.COV2.S vaccination and SARS-CoV-2 variants. Measured with immunoSEQ multiplex PCR; TCRdb has only the in-frame clones, and not every one. The table has around 450,000 clones, roughly 90% seen once. Here the sequenced sample was peripheral blood, taken in a trial of Ad26.COV2.S vaccine versus placebo. These receptors all stem from a person between 18 and 60 years old who received the Ad26.COV2.S COVID-19 vaccine or a placebo. The CDR3 runs from the conserved cysteine through the conserved F or W. D genes are given only for firm matches. Size tells how often a clone was seen (once, few, many) or the class of an expanded clone, and some rows leave it out.

j_call clone_size d_call v_call cdr3_aa cdr3_nt
TRBJ2-1 NA TRBD2 TRBV5-6 CASSSSSGAFSYNEQFF TGTGCCAGCAGCTCCTCTAGCGGGGCCTTCTCCTACAATGAGCAGTTCTTC
TRBJ1-6 few TRBD1 TRBV7-2 CASSFDRTGRNSPLHF TGTGCCAGCAGCTTCGATCGGACAGGGAGAAATTCACCCCTCCACTTT
TRBJ1-4 NA NA TRBV4-1 CASNPWTATNEKLFF TGCGCCAGCAACCCCTGGACTGCAACTAATGAAAAACTGTTTTTT
TRBJ1-2 NA NA TRBV4-1 CASSQSTAVYGYTF TGCGCCAGCAGCCAGTCGACAGCCGTCTATGGCTACACCTTC
TRBJ1-5 NA NA TRBV20-1 CSASGRNSNQPQHF TGCAGTGCTAGTGGGAGAAATAGCAATCAGCCCCAGCATTTT
TRBJ2-7 NA NA TRBV28 CASSLRGLNRGEQYF TGTGCCAGCAGTTTGAGGGGACTCAACCGAGGCGAGCAGTACTTC
TRBJ1-5 NA NA TRBV6-1 CASSERQVGQPQHF TGTGCCAGCAGTGAAAGACAGGTAGGCCAGCCCCAGCATTTT
TRBJ1-1 NA NA TRBV7-9 CASSLGPQIEAFF TGTGCCAGCAGCTTAGGACCCCAAATTGAAGCTTTCTTT
TRBJ1-4 NA NA TRBV4-3 CASSQGTAPHFNEKLFF TGCGCCAGCAGCCAAGGGACAGCCCCACACTTTAATGAAAAACTGTTTTTT
TRBJ1-2 NA NA TRBV4-3 CASSQGPVLSYGYTF TGCGCCAGCAGCCAAGGGCCAGTGCTTTCCTATGGCTACACCTTC
TRBJ1-5 once TRBD1 TRBV19 CASNLVSGQYSNQPQHF TGTGCCAGTAACCTCGTTTCGGGACAGTATAGCAATCAGCCCCAGCATTTT
TRBJ1-1 NA NA TRBV30 CAYEGETNTEAFF TGTGCCTACGAGGGGGAGACGAACACTGAAGCTTTCTTT
TRBJ2-2 NA NA TRBV6-5 CASSFQLNTGELFF TGTGCCAGCAGTTTTCAACTGAACACCGGGGAGCTGTTTTTT
TRBJ1-2 NA NA TRBV6-2/TRBV6-3 CASSYGGSNYGYTF TGTGCCAGCAGTTACGGCGGATCTAACTATGGCTACACCTTC
TRBJ2-7 NA TRBD1 TRBV6-5 CASSYSQGSEQYF TGTGCCAGCAGTTACTCACAGGGGAGCGAGCAGTACTTC
TRBJ1-2 once NA TRBV28 CASSFHTDSEDGYTF TGTGCCAGCAGTTTTCATACCGACAGCGAGGATGGCTACACCTTC
TRBJ1-5 few NA TRBV21-1 CASSKGTGDQPQHF TGTGCCAGCAGCAAAGGGACGGGCGATCAGCCCCAGCATTTT
TRBJ2-7 NA NA TRBV6-1 CASSEPRGGGSTMVVYF TGTGCCAGCAGTGAACCCCGGGGCGGGGGCTCAACAATGGTGGTATACTTC
TRBJ2-2 NA NA TRBV5-4 CASSIDGANTGELFF TGTGCCAGCAGCATTGACGGCGCGAACACCGGGGAGCTGTTTTTT
TRBJ1-1 NA NA TRBV10-2 CASSEWPGNTEAFF TGCGCCAGCAGTGAGTGGCCGGGGAACACTGAAGCTTTCTTT
TRBJ2-1 NA NA TRBV10-3 CAISESIRAGLDEQFF TGTGCCATCAGTGAGTCTATCCGGGCAGGTCTCGATGAGCAGTTCTTC
TRBJ2-3 once NA TRBV11-3 CASREGVADTQYF TGTGCCAGCAGGGAAGGGGTCGCAGATACGCAGTATTTT
TRBJ1-6 NA NA TRBV7-8 CASSLLGSPLHF TGTGCCAGCAGCTTATTAGGCTCACCCCTCCACTTT
TRBJ1-6 few NA TRBV5-4 CASSSVDGGRDSPLHF TGTGCCAGCAGCTCGGTGGATGGAGGGAGGGATTCACCCCTCCACTTT
TRBJ2-1 NA NA TRBV11-2 CASSLGAGPHNEQFF TGTGCCAGCAGCTTAGGTGCCGGGCCCCACAATGAGCAGTTCTTC
TRBJ1-4 NA NA TRBV27 CATRDLRWSNEKLFF TGTGCCACCAGGGATCTGAGGTGGTCTAATGAAAAACTGTTTTTT
TRBJ2-1 NA NA TRBV21-1 CASSLRASGGYNEQFF TGTGCCAGCAGCCTCCGAGCTAGCGGGGGATACAATGAGCAGTTCTTC
TRBJ1-5 NA NA TRBV7-2 CASSLGGRVQPQHF TGTGCCAGCAGCTTAGGGGGCAGGGTTCAGCCCCAGCATTTT
TRBJ2-3 NA NA TRBV4-3 CASSPWQGSADTQYF TGCGCCAGCAGCCCGTGGCAGGGTAGCGCAGATACGCAGTATTTT
TRBJ2-2 NA NA TRBV11-2 CAGGGFIQANTGELFF TGTGCCGGAGGGGGTTTCATTCAAGCGAACACCGGGGAGCTGTTTTTT
TRBJ1-2 NA NA TRBV27 CASREGVAYGYTF TGTGCCAGCAGGGAGGGGGTAGCCTATGGCTACACCTTC
TRBJ1-1 NA NA TRBV12-1 CATPPSVKENTEAFF TGTGCCACCCCCCCATCGGTGAAGGAGAACACTGAAGCTTTCTTT
TRBJ2-2 NA NA TRBV24-1 CATSDLRDTGELFF TGTGCCACCAGTGATTTGAGGGACACCGGGGAGCTGTTTTTT
TRBJ2-2 NA NA TRBV3-1/TRBV3-2 CASSFYLDSRGGELFF TGTGCCAGCAGCTTCTACTTGGACTCACGGGGCGGGGAGCTGTTTTTT
TRBJ2-2 NA NA TRBV27 CASSWGTGELFF TGTGCCAGCAGTTGGGGGACAGGGGAGCTGTTTTTT
TRBJ2-2 NA NA TRBV5-5 CASSVGSAFGELFF TGTGCCAGCAGCGTAGGGTCAGCGTTCGGGGAGCTGTTTTTT
TRBJ1-6 NA TRBD1 TRBV7-9 CASGKTGYGNSPLHF TGTGCCAGCGGGAAGACAGGGTACGGTAATTCACCCCTCCACTTT
TRBJ1-1 NA NA TRBV20-1 CSASTGTEAFF TGCAGTGCTAGCACGGGAACTGAAGCTTTCTTT
TRBJ1-5 NA NA TRBV18 CASSQGDNQPQHF TGTGCCAGCTCACAGGGGGACAACCAGCCCCAGCATTTT
TRBJ1-3 NA NA TRBV30 CAWSRTGYQLSGNTIYF TGTGCCTGGAGTCGGACGGGTTACCAACTTTCTGGAAACACCATATATTTT
TRBJ1-2 NA TRBD1 TRBV6-5 CASSRDSLYYGYTF TGTGCCAGCAGTCGGGACAGCCTATACTATGGCTACACCTTC
TRBJ2-7 NA NA TRBV11-2 CASSLGAGNYEQYF TGTGCCAGCAGCTTAGGGGCGGGGAACTACGAGCAGTACTTC
TRBJ2-7 NA TRBD1 TRBV6-2/TRBV6-3 CASSYSTGVTYEQYF TGTGCCAGCAGTTATTCGACAGGGGTAACCTACGAGCAGTACTTC
TRBJ1-5 NA NA TRBV15 CATSRLAGNQPQHF TGTGCCACCAGCAGATTGGCGGGAAATCAGCCCCAGCATTTT
TRBJ1-6 NA NA TRBV7-2 CASSLSFSPLHF TGTGCCAGCAGCTTATCGTTTTCACCCCTCCACTTT
TRBJ2-7 NA NA TRBV12-3/TRBV12-4 CASTGGRTSEQYF TGTGCCAGCACCGGAGGGCGGACCAGCGAGCAGTACTTC
TRBJ2-6 NA TRBD1 TRBV3-1/TRBV3-2 CASSLTDRGHSGANVLTF TGTGCCAGCAGCCTAACGGACAGGGGGCACAGTGGGGCCAACGTCCTGACTTTC
TRBJ2-2 NA NA TRBV6-2/TRBV6-3 CASSYHDREAGELFF TGTGCCAGCAGTTACCACGACAGGGAGGCCGGGGAGCTGTTTTTT
TRBJ2-6 once NA TRBV4-1 CASSQERVISGANVLTF TGCGCCAGCAGCCAAGAAAGAGTGATCTCTGGGGCCAACGTCCTGACTTTC
TRBJ1-5 NA NA TRBV29-1 CSVGDISPGQPQHF TGCAGCGTCGGGGACATCTCGCCGGGACAGCCCCAGCATTTT
TRBJ1-6 NA NA TRBV5-5 CASSLGGGNNSPLHF TGTGCCAGCAGCTTGGGCGGGGGGAATAATTCACCCCTCCACTTT
TRBJ1-1 NA TRBD1 TRBV7-9 CASSFTGGLMNTEAFF TGTGCCAGCAGCTTTACAGGGGGATTAATGAACACTGAAGCTTTCTTT
TRBJ2-1 NA TRBD2 TRBV28 CAALGLAGVDEQFF TGTGCCGCTCTGGGACTAGCGGGGGTCGATGAGCAGTTCTTC
TRBJ2-6 NA TRBD1 TRBV28 CASSHGTGLPGANVLTF TGTGCCAGCAGTCACGGGACAGGCCTACCTGGGGCCAACGTCCTGACTTTC